The present entry profiles one TCR beta chain with its context. This specimen comes from a study of blood T cell repertoires in COVID-19. Turning to the study itself: Collection of acute and convalescent COVID-19 samples took place in the United States, Italy and Spain.

CDR3 length: 11 residues. V was trimmed by 6 bases and J by 6 bases, leaving 8 bases between them. In the source study's methods: By means of reference gene primer amplification, nucleated cell counts were estimated. Assay: immunoSEQ multiplex PCR; the TCRdb copy retains only in-frame clones and omits some. V and J calls and clone size follow that table, whereas D and trimming were derived from the DNA. The sample shows 300,000 to 400,000 clones, 80% to 90% of them seen only once. The rearrangement links TRBV12-3 or TRBV12-4 to TRBJ1-1; D call uncertain. The origin of this receptor is a man aged 18 to 35 who had recovered from COVID-19. The specimen was PBMCs or T cells enriched from blood (not recorded which). CDR3 sequence (DNA): TGTGCCAGCAGAGCCTACGCTGAAGCTTTCTTT. Amino acids: CASRAYAEAFF.